This T cell receptor beta chain was captured by sequencing in a study of T cells in Graves' hyperthyroidism and ophthalmopathy. Study as a whole: The blood sample was taken at first diagnosis, before treatment began. The study's findings and limits: For ophthalmopathy, model prediction preceded onset by a median 6.5 months.

Orbital computed tomography and thyroid ultrasound, together with serum TRAb and thyroxine and clinical symptoms, were used for diagnoses. Extraction of PBMCs used roughly 9.3 ml of fresh peripheral blood. This clonotype was counted ten times or more. As yet, its antigen is unknown. Germline-derived CDR1 and CDR2 are SNHLY and FYNNEI. CDR3 length: 15 residues. Trimming took 1 base from V and 1 from J, leaving 10 bases between them. Regions amplified from RNA transcripts were the TCR beta CDR3 regions. Using the HTBI primer set, a first-round RT-PCR was run on the TCR CDR3. TCRdb ran MiXCR on the multiplex PCR reads and lists one entry per CDR3 protein. The table shows 600,000 or so distinct CDR3 sequences, with more than 12% occurring only once.

This clonotype originated in a woman aged 45 to 65 with Graves' ophthalmopathy. Sequenced input: blood. The rearrangement uses TRBV2 and TRBJ1-1; a possible D gene is TRBD1 (5 bases). CDR3 in amino acids: CASSEELGGNTEAFF. The CDR3 coding sequence is TGTGCCAGCAGTGAAGAGCTTGGGGGGAACACTGAAGCTTTCTTT.